The rows below give T cell receptor beta chains drawn from one sample of a study of blood T cell repertoires in COVID-19. Clones were read by immunoSEQ multiplex PCR, and TCRdb kept only the in-frame ones, dropping some. There are approximately 210,000 clones in the sample; about four fifths occur only once, and 8.9% lies in the top ten. Source material: PBMCs or T cells enriched from blood (not recorded which). The receptors originated from a woman between 50 and 59 years old with acute COVID-19. Both conserved end residues are part of each CDR3. A D gene is named only where the DNA matches it firmly. Size tells how often a clone was seen (once, few, many) or the class of an expanded clone, and some rows leave it out.

v_gene	j_gene	abundance	d_gene	CDR3nt	CDR3aa
TRBV6-5	TRBJ2-1	-	-	TGTGCCAGCAGTTCCCTCGGGGAGCCGGGAATCGATGAGCAGTTCTTC	CASSSLGEPGIDEQFF
TRBV11-3	TRBJ1-5	-	TRBD1	TGTGCCAGCAGCGAAGGGACAGGGGTTAATCAGCCCCAGCATTTT	CASSEGTGVNQPQHF
TRBV28	TRBJ1-5	-	-	TGTGCCAGCAGTTTATTCACAGAGCCCCAGCATTTT	CASSLFTEPQHF
TRBV5-1	TRBJ1-1	-	-	TGCGCCAGCAGCTTGGCCGGGGATAGCACTGAAGCTTTCTTT	CASSLAGDSTEAFF
TRBV18	TRBJ1-1	-	-	TGTGCCAGCTCACCACAGGAGACCCGTAAGGGGGAAGCTTTCTTT	CASSPQETRKGEAFF
TRBV5-4	TRBJ1-1	-	-	TGTGCCAGCAGGCCAACCTTGGGGAGGAACACTGAAGCTTTCTTT	CASRPTLGRNTEAFF
TRBV7-9	TRBJ1-3	once	-	TGTGCCAGCCTCAACGGGAGGGATGGAAACACCATATATTTT	CASLNGRDGNTIYF
TRBV3-1/TRBV3-2	TRBJ1-6	-	-	TGTGCCAGCAGCCAAGATGGGCAGGCGAATTCACCCCTCCACTTT	CASSQDGQANSPLHF
TRBV18	TRBJ2-2	once	TRBD2	TGTGCCAGCTCACCGGGTACGGGAGGAGGGGGGGAGCTGTTTTTT	CASSPGTGGGGELFF
TRBV6-2/TRBV6-3	TRBJ1-1	-	-	TGTGCCAGCAGTTACCTAGGGGTCTGGGAAGCTTTCTTT	CASSYLGVWEAFF
TRBV30	TRBJ2-7	-	TRBD1	TGTGCCTGGAGTGTAGGACAGGGCGACGAGCAGTACTTC	CAWSVGQGDEQYF
TRBV5-6	TRBJ1-2	-	-	TGTGCCAGCAGCTTGAAGACAGCCCATAACTATGGCTACACCTTC	CASSLKTAHNYGYTF
TRBV27	TRBJ1-1	-	TRBD1	TGTGCCAGCAGGCAGGGGGCAAGTACTGAAGCTTTCTTT	CASRQGASTEAFF
TRBV5-6	TRBJ2-7	-	-	TGTGCCAGCAGCTTGTTGGGTCGGGGAGCATCCTACGAGCAGTACTTC	CASSLLGRGASYEQYF
TRBV3-1/TRBV3-2	TRBJ2-7	-	-	TGTGCCAGCAGCCAGGGGGCCAGGTACGAGCAGTACTTC	CASSQGARYEQYF
TRBV3-1/TRBV3-2	TRBJ2-3	few	TRBD2	TGTGCCAGCAGCCTTAGCGGGGGCATAGGGGATACGCAGTATTTT	CASSLSGGIGDTQYF
TRBV7-2	TRBJ2-7	-	TRBD2	TGTGCCAGCAGCAACCCTACCAATCTAGCGGAGGCACAGTACTTC	CASSNPTNLAEAQYF
TRBV28	TRBJ1-6	-	-	TGTGCCAGCAGTTTGCCCGGCGGGGGTATACCCCTCCACTTT	CASSLPGGGIPLHF
TRBV13	TRBJ2-1	-	TRBD1	TGTGCCAGCAAGACCTCAGTGGGACAGGGGGTTTACAATGAGCAGTTCTTC	CASKTSVGQGVYNEQFF
TRBV11-2	TRBJ1-4	once	TRBD1	TGTGCCAGCAGCCCGGGGGACAGGGTGGAAGAAAAACTGTTTTTT	CASSPGDRVEEKLFF
TRBV6-5	TRBJ1-5	-	TRBD1	TGTGCCAGTAGGGGGTTGGGACAGGGGGGCCAGCCCCAGCATTTT	CASRGLGQGGQPQHF
TRBV7-6	TRBJ1-4	-	TRBD1	TGTGCCAGCAGCAGGACAGGGCCGTACGAAAAACTGTTTTTT	CASSRTGPYEKLFF
TRBV3-1/TRBV3-2	TRBJ1-5	few	-	TGTGCCAGCGGTAGCGGCGGTAGCAATCAGCCCCAGCATTTT	CASGSGGSNQPQHF
TRBV9	TRBJ1-5	once	-	TGTGCCAGCAGCGTAGGGACACTTGACAATCAGCCCCAGCATTTT	CASSVGTLDNQPQHF
TRBV30	TRBJ1-2	-	-	TGTGCCCGCGGGTGGAGTGCGAATAGCTATGGCTACACCTTC	CARGWSANSYGYTF
TRBV2	TRBJ2-4	-	-	TGTGCCAGCGAGTTAGCCAAAAACATTCAGTACTTC	CASELAKNIQYF
TRBV2	TRBJ2-7	few	TRBD1	TGTGCCAGCAGAACAACAGGGGGCGCCTACGAGCAGTACTTC	CASRTTGGAYEQYF
TRBV29-1	TRBJ2-7	-	TRBD1	TGCAGCGTAGATGGACAGGGGGGGACCTACGAGCAGTACTTC	CSVDGQGGTYEQYF
TRBV5-1	TRBJ2-1	-	TRBD2	TGCGCCAGCAGCTTGGAGGGAGGGCCAATTCGGAATGAGCAGTTCTTC	CASSLEGGPIRNEQFF
TRBV18	TRBJ1-3	-	TRBD1	TGTGCCAGCTCACTCGGACAGGGGGCCTCTGGAAACACCATATATTTT	CASSLGQGASGNTIYF
TRBV30	TRBJ2-3	-	-	TGTGCCTGGAGGCCAAGCGGAGGCACAGATACGCAGTATTTT	CAWRPSGGTDTQYF
TRBV28	TRBJ2-7	once	TRBD1	TGTGCCAGCAGCCCCCCCGGGACAGGGAGCTACGAGCAGTACTTC	CASSPPGTGSYEQYF
TRBV28	TRBJ1-2	-	-	TGTGCCAGCAGCCGCGGAGTTAACTATGGCTACACCTTC	CASSRGVNYGYTF
TRBV11-2	TRBJ1-1	-	-	TGTGCCAGCAGATATTACGACAGAAAGTACACTGAAGCTTTCTTT	CASRYYDRKYTEAFF
TRBV7-2	TRBJ2-1	-	TRBD2	TGTGCCAGCAGCTACCCAGGGACTAGCGGGAGGGCCAGTTACAATGAGCAGTTCTTC	CASSYPGTSGRASYNEQFF
TRBV6-4	TRBJ2-2	once	TRBD2	TGTGCCAGCAGAAGCGGGGTCCACACCGGGGAGCTGTTTTTT	CASRSGVHTGELFF
TRBV5-4	TRBJ2-5	-	TRBD1	TGTGCCAGCAGCTTGGGACAGGGTATGGTAGAGACCCAGTACTTC	CASSLGQGMVETQYF
TRBV30	TRBJ2-1	-	TRBD2	TGTGCCTGGGGTGGGGTGGGACTAGCGGGAGTCTACTCCTACAATGAGCAGTTCTTC	CAWGGVGLAGVYSYNEQFF
TRBV18	TRBJ2-2	-	-	TGTGCCAGCTCACCACATGGTCTTACCCGGGGGACCGGGGAGCTGTTTTTT	CASSPHGLTRGTGELFF
TRBV19	TRBJ2-2	-	TRBD1	TGTGCCAGTAGTATTAAGGGGGCACGGGACACCGGGGAGCTGTTTTTT	CASSIKGARDTGELFF
TRBV2	TRBJ2-2	few	TRBD1	TGTGCCAGCATAGGGACAGAGGCGAACACCGGGGAGCTGTTTTTT	CASIGTEANTGELFF
TRBV5-6	TRBJ1-5	-	-	TGTGCCAGCTCGGCAGGGCGTATTCAGCCCCAGCATTTT	CASSAGRIQPQHF
TRBV6-2/TRBV6-3	TRBJ2-2	few	-	TGTGCCAGCAGTTCCACCTCCCCCAGGAACACCGGGGAGCTGTTTTTT	CASSSTSPRNTGELFF
TRBV15	TRBJ2-3	-	TRBD2	TGTGCCACCAGGTTCCGGGGGGGCCGAGACACAGATACGCAGTATTTT	CATRFRGGRDTDTQYF
TRBV7-9	TRBJ1-2	-	TRBD1	TGTGCCAGCAGCCAAGGACAGGCCTATGGCTACACCTTC	CASSQGQAYGYTF
TRBV6-1	TRBJ2-2	few	-	TGTGCCAGCAGTGAAGTGCGTACGACGAACACCGGGGAGCTGTTTTTT	CASSEVRTTNTGELFF
TRBV18	TRBJ1-5	-	TRBD1	TGTGCCAGCTCACCTGACCAGGGGGCGGTTCAGCCCCAGCATTTT	CASSPDQGAVQPQHF